The sequence of this TCR beta chain was determined in a study of T cell clonality in common variable immunodeficiency (dated by TCRdb to between 2014 and 2017). What the authors observed across the whole study: According to the authors, finding the cause of the higher clonality in CVID would require sequencing the repertoires of T cell subpopulations. CVID subjects shared fewer TCRbeta clones with each other than healthy controls did (p < 0.0001). Correlations between repertoire features and clinical complications were limited by patient heterogeneity within the CVID cohort. Despite equal DNA input, controls averaged roughly 80,000 unique sequences per sample versus about 31,547 in CVID samples. Compared with healthy controls, CVID subjects showed increased TCRbeta clonality (t-test p = 0.018), a feature most characteristic of about a third of subjects. CVID TCRbeta sequences reportedly showed fewer deletions and N-nucleotide insertions and lacked highly modified clones with 13 or more V deletions.

Equivalent amounts of genomic DNA from CVID and control samples were used as sequencing input. For every sample, a 60 bp segment covering the rearranged TCRbeta CDR3 region was amplified and then sequenced. The immunoSEQ assay, a bias-corrected multiplex PCR with high-throughput sequencing, was employed for TCRbeta amplification. Under the source paper's analysis protocol: Every unique nucleotide sequence counted as a clone and was annotated with V, D and J genes, copy number and frequency. Sequences were labeled productive if in frame, and non-productive if out of frame or containing stop codons. Clonality was calculated from Shannon's entropy as previously described. Mean CDR3 Kyte-Doolittle hydropathy was derived from the predicted amino acid sequences of productive clones. The R hclust function was used to hierarchically cluster scaled V gene usage with Manhattan distance and complete linkage. Sharing of clones by CDR3 amino acid sequence was evaluated through resampling of 12 repertoires per group over 100 rounds. The repertoires were searched for 70 published EBV-specific TCRbeta sequences and 200 to 300 published CMV-specific TCRbeta sequences. Two CVID samples yielding fewer than 10,000 sequences were excluded from analysis, leaving 42 CVID repertoires. The clones in this table, taken by TCRdb from immuneACCESS, are in-frame only. Not every clone is retained; where verified, under half of the shortfall comes from an unresolved V gene, and the cause of the rest is unknown. The DNA was the basis for D and trimming; V, J and clone size are from that table. The data for this sample show roughly 40,000 clones, each detected more than once. The ten largest account for approximately 1.4% of the sample.

This clone was counted many times. There is no known antigen for this receptor. Coverage ceases 3 residues before the CDR3 finishes, and the germline J gene fills in the end. The germline V gene sets CDR1 to MNHNS and CDR2 to SASEGT. Reading from cysteine to phenylalanine, the CDR3 counts 16 amino acids. The 39 bases shown cover part of the CDR3, and their frame starts at base 1. V was cut back by 1 base and J by 0 bases, leaving a gap of 10 bases between them. Both CVID patients and healthy controls were predominantly of Caucasian heritage. Heparinized peripheral whole blood samples of about 4.5 to 9 ml were obtained from each donor. Genomic DNA from adults with common variable immune deficiency (CVID) and from healthy adult controls was the source for sequencing TCRbeta CDR3 repertoires. A total of roughly 22 healthy adult volunteers (roughly 12 female and around 10 male; age range about 20 to 66 years, mean age about 32) were included in the control group. To isolate peripheral blood mononuclear cells, diluted blood was subjected to density centrifugation over Hypaque 1077 or Ficoll-Paque. Genomic DNA was obtained from unsorted mononuclear cells using either Qiagen column purification or a centrifugation-based method.

The sequencing sample was made of peripheral blood mononuclear cells. The receptor's source is a person aged 18 to 75 in good health. The chain employs TRBV6-1 and TRBJ1-5; there is no confident call for the D gene. Incomplete CDR3 DNA: TGTGCCAGCAGTGAAGGTTGGGCTCGTAGCAATCAGCCC. This translates into CASSEGWARSNQP. The whole CDR3 protein is CASSEGWARSNQPQHF.